What follows are 18 T cell receptor beta chains derived from one specimen sequenced in a study of shared clonotypes between healthy human individuals. Assay used: immunoSEQ multiplex PCR; TCRdb lists only in-frame clones, some missing. Here the sample spans about 2.4 million clones, approximately 94% being singletons. The sample was naive CD4+ T cells from PBMCs. Subset noted: CD45RA+ positively selected. Receptor source: a man younger than 30 in good health. Some clones in this sample may be carry-over from other donors' samples.

About this clone: The sample holds other DNA sequences that translate to the same CDR3. This chain connects TRBV5-1 to TRBJ2-5; tentatively, D is TRBD1 (6 bases). In germline, CDR1 is SGHRS, CDR2 YFSETQ. V was shortened by 0 bases and J by 4 bases, with 10 bases between the two germline ends. The CDR3 runs 14 residues. The CDR3 DNA sequence: TGCGCCAGCAGCTTGGGGACAGCCCTAGAGACCCAGTACTTC. It codes for CASSLGTALETQYF. Using reference TRBV5-1 and TRBJ2-5 for the parts outside the CDR3, the full variable domain is KAGVTQTPRYLIKTRGQQVTLSCSPISGHRSVSWYQQTPGQGLQFLFEYFSETQRNKGNFPGRFSGRQFSNSRSEMNVSTLELGDSALYLCASSLGTALETQYFGPGTRLLVL.

The V call is TRBV11-2, the J call TRBJ1-2; D is possibly TRBD1 (5 bases). CDR3 length: 14 amino acids. V was shortened by 3 bases and J by 5 bases, with 13 bases between the two germline ends. The germline gives CDR1 SGHAT, CDR2 FQNNGV. In DNA form, the CDR3 reads TGTGCCAGCAGCTTCGGAGCGGGGGATTATGGCTACACCTTC. Protein product: CASSFGAGDYGYTF.

This clone has just one count. The chain uses TRBV5-1 and TRBJ1-1; tentatively, D is TRBD1 (6 bases). V lost 4 bases and J 3 bases, leaving 37 bases between the germline ends. Looked up from germline, CDR1 is SGHRS and CDR2 is YFSETQ. The CDR3 loop spans 22 amino acids. The CDR3 DNA is TGCGCCAGCAGCCTCCGGACAGCGAGTAAGGACGAGGTTGTCATGAGGCACACTGAAGCTTTCTTT. Translation gives CASSLRTASKDEVVMRHTEAFF. Combining the CDR3 with reference TRBV5-1 and TRBJ1-1 gives the whole variable domain KAGVTQTPRYLIKTRGQQVTLSCSPISGHRSVSWYQQTPGQGLQFLFEYFSETQRNKGNFPGRFSGRQFSNSRSEMNVSTLELGDSALYLCASSLRTASKDEVVMRHTEAFFGQGTRLTVV.

The chain employs TRBV11-1 and TRBJ2-3; 8 nucleotides match TRBD1. V was clipped by 5 bases and J by 2 bases; unmatched bases: 6. CDR1 is SGHAT and CDR2 is FQDESV in the germline V gene (reference sequence). This CDR3 is 15 amino acids long. The CDR3 coding sequence is TGTGCCAGCAGCCAACACAGGGGGTACACAGATACGCAGTATTTT. This sequence encodes CASSQHRGYTDTQYF.

Only one count was recorded for this clone. The V gene is TRBV11-3, the J gene TRBJ2-2; TRBD2 matches 7 bases. After removal of 1 base from V and 6 bases from J, the junction contained 5 bases not matched to a gene. The germline V gene encodes CDR1 SGHNT and CDR2 YENEEA. This CDR3 comprises 15 residues. In DNA, the CDR3 is TGTGCCAGCAGCTTAGGGCTAGCGGAATCCGGGGAGCTGTTTTTT. Its translation is CASSLGLAESGELFF. The complete variable domain, with remaining parts taken from reference TRBV11-3 and TRBJ2-2, reads EAGVVQSPRYKIIEKKQPVAFWCNPISGHNTLYWYLQNLGQGPELLIRYENEEAVDDSQLPKDRFSAERLKGVDSTLKIQPAELGDSAVYLCASSLGLAESGELFFGEGSRLTVL.

This sequence joins TRBV16 and TRBJ2-5, with 12 bases that match TRBD2. The ends lost 4 bases at V and 2 bases at J; junction bases unmatched: 8. The CDR3 has 17 residues. CDR1 is KGHSY, CDR2 FQNENV, per germline. The CDR3 sequence: CASSPRTSGIIQETQYF. In DNA form, the CDR3 reads TGTGCCAGCAGCCCGAGGACTAGCGGGATTATTCAAGAGACCCAGTACTTC. Full variable domain (rest looked up from reference TRBV16 and TRBJ2-5): GEEVAQTPKHLVRGEGQKAKLYCAPIKGHSYVFWYQQVLKNEFKFLISFQNENVFDETGMPKERFSAKCLPNSPCSLEIQATKLEDSAVYFCASSPRTSGIIQETQYFGPGTRLLVL.

CDR3 region: CASSGGTVADTQYF. The CDR3 DNA reads as TGTGCCAGCAGCGGGGGGACTGTCGCAGATACGCAGTATTTT. The J gene is TRBJ2-3, the V gene TRBV7-9; D perhaps matches TRBD2 (6 bases). Per germline, CDR1 SEHNR and CDR2 FQNEAQ (reference sequence). V gave up 5 bases and J gave up 4 bases, with 13 bases separating them. The CDR3 runs to 14 residues.

In its sample, this clone was seen once. This sequence joins TRBV28 and TRBJ1-5, with D possibly matching TRBD1 (6 bases). The germline V and J ends were trimmed by 6 bases and 0 bases, with 12 bases remaining between them. Germline values: CDR1 MDHEN, CDR2 SYDVKM. The CDR3 totals 15 residues. For the CDR3, the DNA is TGTGCCAGCAGGCAACAGGGCAATAGCAATCAGCCCCAGCATTTT. It yields the protein CASRQQGNSNQPQHF.

The genes are TRBV27 and TRBJ1-5; D uncertain. Deletions cut 0 bases from V and 0 bases from J, with 6 bases between. The CDR3 is made up of 15 amino acids. Germline CDR1 MNHEY, CDR2 SMNVEV (reference sequence). The CDR3 spells CASSLSQASNQPQHF. The CDR3, as DNA: TGTGCCAGCAGTTTATCCCAGGCTAGCAATCAGCCCCAGCATTTT.

The chain uses TRBV7-8 and TRBJ2-1; 9 nucleotides match TRBD2. Trimming removed 4 bases from V and 8 bases from J; junction bases left unmatched: 6. This CDR3 region has 14 residues. Germline lookup yields CDR1 SGHVS and CDR2 FQNEAQ. The CDR3 DNA reads as TGTGCCAGCAGCTCCGGGACTAGCCGGGATGAGCAGTTCTTC. This gives the protein CASSSGTSRDEQFF.

This clone was observed a single time. The chain combines TRBV11-2 with TRBJ2-7; TRBD1 agrees at 9 bases. The length of the CDR3 is 19 residues. Germline V gene sequence: CDR1 SGHAT, CDR2 FQNNGV. Trimming cost V 5 bases and J 5 bases; bases outside gene matches: 22. The CDR3 nucleotides are TGTGCCAGCAGCCCCTTGGGGATTGAGACAGGGGGTTTGTTGGACGAGCAGTACTTC. This codes for CASSPLGIETGGLLDEQYF.

The chain joins TRBV19 to TRBJ2-5; 9 bases are shared with TRBD2. V shed 0 bases and J 5 bases; nucleotides not matched to a gene: 7. The CDR3 spans 16 residues. Per the germline V gene, CDR1 is LNHDA and CDR2 is SQIVND (reference sequence). CDR3 coding DNA: TGTGCCAGTAGTATAGATCTTGGCCTAGCGGGGGAGACCCAGTACTTC. Translation: CASSIDLGLAGETQYF.

The rearrangement links TRBV5-4 to TRBJ1-2, with 7 bases identical to TRBD1. The CDR3 is 14 residues long. With V trimmed by 6 bases and J by 3 bases, 8 bases remained unmatched. Germline V lookup: CDR1 SGHNT, CDR2 YYREEE (reference sequence). CDR3 residues: CASTWQGGDYGYTF. DNA for the CDR3: TGTGCCAGCACCTGGCAGGGGGGGGACTATGGCTACACCTTC.

This sequence joins TRBV5-1 and TRBJ2-1; 9 nucleotides align to TRBD2. The CDR3 is 15 residues long. V shed 4 bases, J shed 6 bases, and the junction held 8 bases outside the gene matches. The germline V gene has CDR1 SGHRS and CDR2 YFSETQ. In DNA, the CDR3 is TGCGCCAGCAGCCTCGGGGTGCGGGAGGGCAATGAGCAGTTCTTC. This encodes CASSLGVREGNEQFF. The full variable domain, in which reference TRBV5-1 and TRBJ2-1 provide the parts outside the CDR3, is KAGVTQTPRYLIKTRGQQVTLSCSPISGHRSVSWYQQTPGQGLQFLFEYFSETQRNKGNFPGRFSGRQFSNSRSEMNVSTLELGDSALYLCASSLGVREGNEQFFGPGTRLTVL.

The genes are TRBV5-8 and TRBJ1-1, with D perhaps matching TRBD1 (5 bases). V was cut by 4 bases and J by 5 bases, with 12 bases left in between. Germline CDR1 and CDR2: SGHTS and YDEGEE. The CDR3 sequence is 13 residues long. The CDR3 DNA is TGTGCCAGCAGCCTGAGGGGCGTAACTGAAGCTTTCTTT. This gives the protein CASSLRGVTEAFF.

The chain recombines TRBV2 with TRBJ2-7, with D possibly TRBD1 on 5 matching bases. The CDR3 is 13 amino acids. V gave up 7 bases and J gave up 0 bases, with 10 bases separating them. Looked up from germline, CDR1 is SNHLY and CDR2 is FYNNEI. CDR3 sequence: CASTDSFSYEQYF. For the CDR3, the DNA is TGTGCCAGCACTGACAGTTTCTCCTACGAGCAGTACTTC.

The CDR3 loop is CASTAGATDTQYF. CDR3 in DNA: TGTGCCAGCACGGCAGGGGCAACAGATACGCAGTATTTT. The chain recombines TRBV6-1 with TRBJ2-3, with D possibly TRBD1 on 6 matching bases. The CDR3 extends over 13 amino acids. The germline V gene has CDR1 MNHNS and CDR2 SASEGT. Deletions cut 7 bases from V and 3 bases from J, with 11 bases between.

The chain joins TRBV2 to TRBJ2-7, with TRBD2 matching 9 bases. CDR3 size: 14 residues. CDR1 and CDR2 (germline): SNHLY, FYNNEI. With V trimmed by 6 bases and J by 6 bases, 9 bases remained unmatched. The CDR3 DNA reads TGTGCCAGCAGACCCACTAGCGGGCTAAGCGAGCAGTACTTC. As protein: CASRPTSGLSEQYF.